What follows describes a single T cell receptor (beta chain). Its antigen remains undetermined. No base quality values were provided; no much bigger clone lies one nucleotide off. This entry is derived from a study of blood T cell repertoires in COVID-19 (dated by TCRdb to between 2020 and 2021). Broadly, across the study: Samples covering the acute and convalescent phases of COVID-19 were provided by collaborators in the United States, Italy and Spain. Deeply sampled blood TCRbeta repertoires from subjects exposed to, actively infected with, or recovered from COVID-19 were included in the dataset. A freely available public database, intended as a resource for researchers studying the immune response to SARS-CoV-2, is where the repertoires were released. Nearly every sample came with metadata listing a de-identified subject ID, COVID-19 status, age in years and sex. The samples were drawn from two sources: the first 160 participants of the ongoing ImmuneRACE study, and 1,000 to 1,500 subjects contributed by 6 global collaborators. HLA class I and class II types, where available, came from metadata supplied by the sample provider rather than from assay-based typing. The material from the prospective study consisted of cDNA or gDNA derived from T cells, B-cell-depleted T cells, or PBMCs. Overall study outcomes, separate from this receptor: How much clinical and demographic metadata was included differed by source and by participant, and the metadata was provided uncurated.

Whole blood was collected in K2EDTA tubes by collaborating institutions according to the institutions' own protocols. Collaborator samples were shipped for TCRbeta analysis as frozen whole blood, isolated PBMCs, or DNA extracted from either sample type. Based on the germline V gene, the CDR1 and CDR2 sequences are LGHNA and YNFKEQ. Trimming leaves V shorter by 3 bases and J shorter by 2 bases, with the junction holding 10 bases beyond the gene matches. From the cysteine up to the phenylalanine, the CDR3 has a length of 16 residues. Just the 48-base CDR3 DNA is kept, in frame starting at base 1. The immunoSEQ Assay, a bias-controlled multiplex PCR, was used to amplify TCRbeta CDR3 regions from genomic DNA. In the source study's methods: Nucleated cell counts per sample were estimated from amplification of reference gene primers within the assay. To quantify the absolute abundance of each unique TCRbeta CDR3 rearrangement, sequence reads were collapsed and filtered. For each sample, productive Simpson clonality was calculated as the square root of Simpson's diversity index across productive rearrangements. TCRdb mirrors the immuneACCESS table, restricted to in-frame sequences. Some clones are absent from its copies; in checked studies, under half trace to an unresolved V gene, and the reason for the others is unknown. For V, J and clone size, that table is used; D and trimming come from the DNA. The sample includes some 22,000 clones, with about nine tenths observed a single time. Approximately 20% of the sample is held by the ten biggest clonotypes.

The sequenced material came from peripheral blood. The TCR comes from a man aged 70-80 years in a cohort sampled during active COVID-19. The sequence links TRBV4-2 to TRBJ2-7, with 7 junctional bases fitting TRBD2. This receptor has the CDR3 CASSHRWASGTYEQYF. The bases are TGTGCCAGCAGCCACCGATGGGCTAGCGGAACCTACGAGCAGTACTTC.